The T cell receptor (beta chain) under discussion was sequenced for a study of T-cell reconstitution after alpha-beta-depleted transplantation in children. Germline assignment: CDR1 ENHRY and CDR2 SYGVKD. Germline trimming cut 6 bases from V and 9 bases from J; bases unmatched to any gene: 2. The CDR3 spans 12 residues. Unique molecular identifiers were incorporated during preparation of the TCRbeta library. One entry per CDR3 protein, called by TCRdb with MiXCR from the PCR reads. The table records about 610,000 distinct CDR3 sequences, roughly a tenth of them present only once. This chain uses TRBV10-3 with TRBJ2-1, with 10 bases aligning to TRBD2. The specimen comprised PBMCs from the stem cell graft donor, sampled from the stem cell graft. This receptor was taken from a human donor who donated a stem cell graft to a child with acute myeloid leukemia. The DNA of the CDR3 is TGTGCCATCAGCGGACTAGCGGCTGAGCAGTTCTTC. It specifies CAISGLAAEQFF.